This TCR beta chain is drawn from a study of blood T cell repertoires in COVID-19. Study at large: Acute and convalescent COVID-19 specimens originated in the United States, Italy and Spain. PBMCs, B-cell-depleted T cells, or T cells were the source of the cDNA or gDNA that made up the material.

From germline, CDR1 is LGHNT and CDR2 FRNRAP. The CDR3 consists of 15 residues. With 5 bases clipped from V and 0 bases from J, the junction kept 5 bases outside the gene matches. In the original workflow: From reference gene primer amplification, estimates of nucleated cell counts were derived. This table comes from immunoSEQ multiplex PCR, and its TCRdb copy is limited to in-frame clones, with some not included. The V and J calls and clone size are taken from that table; D and trimming were inferred from the DNA. The table has a few hundred thousand clones, 86% seen once. The genes are TRBV12-5 and TRBJ1-1; 8 nucleotides align to TRBD1. The sequenced material came from peripheral blood. The sequence was obtained from a man aged 50-60 years with acute or convalescent COVID-19. The CDR3 is CASGTPGQVNTEAFF. In nucleotides, the CDR3 is TGTGCTAGTGGTACTCCGGGACAGGTGAACACTGAAGCTTTCTTT.